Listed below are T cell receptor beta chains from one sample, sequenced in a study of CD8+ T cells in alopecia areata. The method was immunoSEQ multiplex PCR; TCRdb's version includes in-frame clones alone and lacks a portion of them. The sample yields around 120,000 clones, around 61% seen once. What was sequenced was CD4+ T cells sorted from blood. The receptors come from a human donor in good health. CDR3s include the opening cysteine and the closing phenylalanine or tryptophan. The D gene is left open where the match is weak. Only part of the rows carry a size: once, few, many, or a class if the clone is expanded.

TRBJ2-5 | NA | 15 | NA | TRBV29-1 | CSVEGTGTAKETQYF
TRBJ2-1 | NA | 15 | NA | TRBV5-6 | CASSLYDRRYNEQFF
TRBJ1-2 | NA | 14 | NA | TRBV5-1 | CASSLTAGDYGYTF
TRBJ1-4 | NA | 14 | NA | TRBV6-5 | CASGDFTTNEKLFF
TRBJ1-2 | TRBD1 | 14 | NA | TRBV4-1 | CASSSQTGVGGYTF
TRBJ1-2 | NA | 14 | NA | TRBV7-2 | CASSSRRSGGGYTF
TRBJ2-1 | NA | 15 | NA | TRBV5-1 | CASRSGTNSVNEQFF
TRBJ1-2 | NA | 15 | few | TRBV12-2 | CASRVPGDREDGYTF
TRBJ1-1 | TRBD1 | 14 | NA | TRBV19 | CASRSGTGFTEAFF
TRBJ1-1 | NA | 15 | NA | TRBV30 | CAWGTDRSMNTEAFF
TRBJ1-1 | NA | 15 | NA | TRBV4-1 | CASTPTWTENTEAFF
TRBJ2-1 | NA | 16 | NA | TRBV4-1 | CASSQGSGTLYNEQFF
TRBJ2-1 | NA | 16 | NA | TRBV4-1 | CASSQDPGGSYNEQFF
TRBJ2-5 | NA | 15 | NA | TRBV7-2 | CASSLAPGNSWTQYF
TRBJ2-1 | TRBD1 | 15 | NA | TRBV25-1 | CASSETGTGVNEQFF
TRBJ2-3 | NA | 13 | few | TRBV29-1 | CSVAGEGTDTQYF
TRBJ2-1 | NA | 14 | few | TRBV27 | CASSLRLRGNEQFF
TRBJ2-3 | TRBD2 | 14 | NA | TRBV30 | CAWSVTSGRNTQYF
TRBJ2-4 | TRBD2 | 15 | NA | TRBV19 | CASSPRTSGDGIQYF
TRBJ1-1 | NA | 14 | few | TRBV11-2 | CASSLDIYPAQAFF
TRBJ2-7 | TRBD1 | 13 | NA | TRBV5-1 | CASSAGQGYQQYF
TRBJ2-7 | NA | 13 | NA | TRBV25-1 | CASLGTDTYEQYF
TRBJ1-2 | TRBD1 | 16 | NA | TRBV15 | CATSRDYQRQGNGYTF
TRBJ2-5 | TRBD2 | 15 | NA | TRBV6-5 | CASSRGGASQETQYF
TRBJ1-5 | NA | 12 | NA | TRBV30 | CAWSVGNQPQHF
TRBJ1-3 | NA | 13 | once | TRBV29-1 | CSATEGSGNTIYF
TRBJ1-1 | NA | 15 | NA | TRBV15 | CATSRDRRGNTEAFF
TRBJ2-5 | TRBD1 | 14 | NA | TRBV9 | CASSVGQAQETQYF
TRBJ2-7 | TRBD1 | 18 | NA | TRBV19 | CASSSPGTGSEEIYEQYF
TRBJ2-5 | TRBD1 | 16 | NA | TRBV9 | CASSVAGQGVRETQYF
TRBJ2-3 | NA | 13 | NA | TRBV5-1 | CASSFPGTDTQYF
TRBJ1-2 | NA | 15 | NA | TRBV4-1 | CASSQAGSQNYGYTF
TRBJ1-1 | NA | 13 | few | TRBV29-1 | CSVAWTGDTEAFF
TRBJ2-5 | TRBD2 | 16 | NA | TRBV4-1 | CASSQSSGVLQETQYF
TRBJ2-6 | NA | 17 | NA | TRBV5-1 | CASSLDSPLSGANVLTF
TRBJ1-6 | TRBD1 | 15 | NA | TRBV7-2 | CASSLTGTGRSPLHF
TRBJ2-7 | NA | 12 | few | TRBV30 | CAWSNWGGEQYF
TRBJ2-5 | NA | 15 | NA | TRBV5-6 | CASSSPSRGKETQYF
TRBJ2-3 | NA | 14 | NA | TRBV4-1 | CASSQGLGTDTQYF
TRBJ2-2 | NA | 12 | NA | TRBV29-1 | CSVRGEAGELFF